A selection of T cell receptor beta chains follows, all from one sample in a study of T cell responses to AZD1222 COVID-19 vaccine. Using immunoSEQ multiplex PCR, the repertoire was profiled, and TCRdb retains in-frame clones only, with some absent. The table lists tens of thousands of clones, over 75% of them singletons, with 15% to 20% in the top ten. Sequencing used peripheral blood, obtained on day 0 of AZD1222 vaccination. The receptors shown here come from an adult in good health. The CDR3 runs from the conserved cysteine through the conserved F or W. The D gene is left open where the match is weak. Clone size, where shown, is once, few, many, or a class for clones that have expanded.

>TRBJ2-7|NA|NA|TRBV6-5
CASSYSKSSGYEQYF
TGTGCCAGCAGTTACTCGAAGAGTAGTGGTTACGAGCAGTACTTC
>TRBJ2-5|TRBD1|NA|TRBV7-9
CASSQDRVTETQYF
TGTGCCAGCAGCCAGGACAGGGTTACGGAGACCCAGTACTTC
>TRBJ2-2|NA|NA|TRBV9
CASSLLANTGELFF
TGTGCCAGCAGCCTGCTAGCGAACACCGGGGAGCTGTTTTTT
>TRBJ1-5|NA|NA|TRBV24-1
CATSPEGNQPQHF
TGTGCCACCAGCCCGGAGGGAAACCAGCCCCAGCATTTT
>TRBJ2-2|TRBD2|NA|TRBV3-1/TRBV3-2
CASTSLAGATTGELFF
TGTGCCAGCACCTCCTTAGCGGGAGCGACCACCGGGGAGCTGTTTTTT
>TRBJ2-7|NA|NA|TRBV19
CASSIRDTYEQYF
TGTGCCAGTAGTATAAGGGATACCTACGAGCAGTACTTC
>TRBJ2-5|TRBD1|NA|TRBV24-1
CATSDSGQGAAETQYF
TGTGCCACCAGTGACTCGGGACAGGGAGCAGCAGAGACCCAGTACTTC
>TRBJ2-1|NA|NA|TRBV3-1/TRBV3-2
CASSPGTYNEQFF
TGTGCCAGCAGCCCTGGGACTTACAATGAGCAGTTCTTC
>TRBJ1-2|NA|NA|TRBV4-3
CASSRQPANYGYTF
TGCGCCAGCAGCCGGCAGCCCGCTAACTATGGCTACACCTTC
>TRBJ2-7|TRBD1|NA|TRBV28
CASSLADRGREQYF
TGTGCCAGCAGTTTGGCGGACAGGGGGCGGGAGCAGTACTTC
>TRBJ2-7|TRBD1|NA|TRBV18
CASSPPGTVIYEQYF
TGTGCCAGCTCACCCCCCGGGACAGTAATCTACGAGCAGTACTTC
>TRBJ1-1|TRBD1|once|TRBV5-1
CASSSTGGAAEAFF
TGCGCCAGCAGCTCAACAGGGGGCGCCGCTGAAGCTTTCTTT
>TRBJ1-4|NA|NA|TRBV18
CASSPPGSNEKLFF
TGTGCCAGCTCACCACCGGGGAGTAATGAAAAACTGTTTTTT
>TRBJ1-2|NA|NA|TRBV9
CASSASTGFRGYTF
TGTGCCAGCAGCGCCTCTACAGGGTTCCGCGGCTACACCTTC
>TRBJ2-1|TRBD2|NA|TRBV12-3/TRBV12-4
CASTRLAGGLQFF
TGTGCCAGCACCCGACTAGCGGGAGGTTTGCAGTTCTTC
>TRBJ2-7|NA|few|TRBV28
CASRPRAGKRGDEQYF
TGTGCCAGCAGACCTCGGGCAGGGAAGAGGGGCGACGAGCAGTACTTC
>TRBJ2-7|NA|few|TRBV7-9
CASSYRVGEQYF
TGTGCCAGCAGCTACAGGGTAGGGGAGCAGTACTTC
>TRBJ1-2|NA|NA|TRBV27
CASSTGGNGVDYGYTF
TGTGCCAGCAGTACGGGGGGCAATGGGGTGGACTATGGCTACACCTTC
>TRBJ2-7|TRBD2|NA|TRBV28
CASNGLAGGEDEQYF
TGTGCCAGCAACGGACTAGCGGGAGGTGAGGACGAGCAGTACTTC
>TRBJ1-1|NA|once|TRBV6-5
CASRPQEMNTEAFF
TGTGCCAGCAGACCACAGGAGATGAACACTGAAGCTTTCTTT
>TRBJ1-3|NA|NA|TRBV12-5
CASGSPFSGNTIYF
TGTGCTAGTGGTTCCCCCTTCTCTGGAAACACCATATATTTT
>TRBJ1-1|TRBD1|NA|TRBV29-1
CSVTGGAGTEAFF
TGCAGCGTTACAGGGGGCGCCGGCACTGAAGCTTTCTTT
>TRBJ1-5|NA|NA|TRBV7-9
CASSREGVEPQHF
TGTGCCAGCAGCCGAGAGGGGGTGGAGCCCCAGCATTTT
>TRBJ2-3|TRBD1|NA|TRBV19
CASIDRGVGDTQYF
TGTGCCAGTATCGACAGGGGAGTAGGAGATACGCAGTATTTT
>TRBJ2-3|NA|NA|TRBV4-1
CASSQDTGGTDTQYF
TGCGCCAGCAGCCAAGATACTGGCGGCACAGATACGCAGTATTTT
>TRBJ1-2|TRBD1|NA|TRBV4-1
CASSQEGTGVDYGYTF
TGCGCCAGCAGCCAAGAAGGGACAGGGGTCGACTATGGCTACACCTTC
>TRBJ2-1|TRBD2|NA|TRBV7-3
CASSPQTSGRSQFF
TGTGCCAGCAGCCCCCAGACTAGCGGCCGATCGCAGTTCTTC
>TRBJ1-2|NA|NA|TRBV24-1
CATSDRQPGYGYTF
TGTGCCACCAGTGATCGACAGCCTGGCTATGGCTACACCTTC
>TRBJ2-7|TRBD1|NA|TRBV15
CATSRGGQGAYEQYF
TGTGCCACCAGCAGAGGTGGACAGGGGGCTTACGAGCAGTACTTC
>TRBJ1-4|TRBD1|NA|TRBV4-3
CASSQEFPGQIKLFF
TGCGCCAGCAGCCAAGAATTTCCGGGACAGATTAAACTGTTTTTT
>TRBJ2-1|TRBD2|NA|TRBV7-2
CASSLVAGREGNEQFF
TGTGCCAGCAGCTTAGTCGCCGGGAGGGAGGGGAATGAGCAGTTCTTC
>TRBJ2-7|TRBD1|NA|TRBV5-6
CASSLNPTGAYEQYF
TGTGCCAGCAGTTTGAATCCGACAGGGGCCTACGAGCAGTACTTC
>TRBJ1-4|NA|NA|TRBV3-1/TRBV3-2
CASSQYCDLRLNEKLFF
TGTGCCAGCAGCCAATACTGTGACCTGCGACTAAATGAAAAACTGTTTTTT
>TRBJ2-2|TRBD2|NA|TRBV12-5
CASGNGLAGDTGELFF
TGTGCTAGTGGTAACGGACTAGCGGGGGACACCGGGGAGCTGTTTTTT
>TRBJ2-7|NA|NA|TRBV9
CASSFGRSSYEQYF
TGTGCCAGCAGCTTCGGGAGAAGCTCCTACGAGCAGTACTTC
>TRBJ2-1|TRBD2|NA|TRBV13
CASSLTSGLSSYNEQFF
TGTGCCAGCAGCCTGACTAGCGGGTTGAGCTCCTACAATGAGCAGTTCTTC
>TRBJ1-4|TRBD1|NA|TRBV6-6
CASSPTGAGEKLFF
TGTGCCAGCAGTCCGACAGGGGCCGGTGAAAAACTGTTTTTT
>TRBJ2-1|NA|NA|TRBV5-4
CAVASASRQHNEQFF
TGTGCCGTCGCCAGTGCTAGCAGACAACACAATGAGCAGTTCTTC
>TRBJ1-2|NA|NA|TRBV24-1
CATSDLKTGRKASYGYTF
TGTGCCACCAGTGATTTAAAAACAGGGCGGAAAGCTAGCTATGGCTACACCTTC
>TRBJ2-6|NA|NA|TRBV6-2/TRBV6-3
CASGFSGANVLTF
TGTGCCAGCGGTTTCTCTGGGGCCAACGTCCTGACTTTC
>TRBJ2-5|NA|NA|TRBV4-2
CASSQEVEGRETQYF
TGTGCCAGCAGCCAAGAAGTTGAGGGAAGAGAGACCCAGTACTTC
>TRBJ1-2|NA|NA|TRBV4-2
CASSQGPRGGSPNYGYTF
TGTGCCAGCAGCCAGGGCCCGAGGGGCGGATCACCTAACTATGGCTACACCTTC
>TRBJ1-2|NA|NA|TRBV12-3/TRBV12-4
CASSPRGEGGYTF
TGTGCCAGCAGTCCGAGGGGGGAGGGTGGCTACACCTTC
>TRBJ1-1|NA|NA|TRBV18
CASSPRETEAFF
TGTGCCAGCTCCCCCAGGGAGACTGAAGCTTTCTTT
>TRBJ1-3|NA|NA|TRBV5-1
CASSLAPPVAGNTIYF
TGCGCCAGCAGCTTGGCCCCTCCCGTGGCTGGAAACACCATATATTTT
>TRBJ1-6|NA|once|TRBV5-8
CASSLVIPLHF
TGTGCCAGCAGCTTGGTTATACCCCTCCACTTT